These T cell receptor beta chains were read from a single sample in a study of blood T cell repertoires in COVID-19. Sequencing used immunoSEQ multiplex PCR; TCRdb keeps in-frame clones, though not all of them. The sample has 250,000 to 350,000 clones, roughly 83% seen once. Sequencing was done on a sample of peripheral blood. These TCRs come from a human donor with COVID-19, enrolled during active disease. The donor label of this sample is uncertain. The conserved cysteine and the conserved F or W are not part of the CDR3 here. Fields, in order: clone size, J gene, V gene, CDR3 protein. The size of a clone is reported for some rows only, either as once, few or many, or as a class for expanded clones.

abundance: NA
j_gene: TRBJ1-6
v_gene: TRBV3-1/TRBV3-2
CDR3aa: ASTWTL

abundance: NA
j_gene: TRBJ1-6
v_gene: TRBV6-2/TRBV6-3
CDR3aa: ASSYLAESSPLH

abundance: NA
j_gene: TRBJ2-7
v_gene: TRBV9
CDR3aa: ASSPRSGTSSYEQY

abundance: NA
j_gene: TRBJ2-2
v_gene: TRBV6-5
CDR3aa: ASKGQSSGELF

abundance: NA
j_gene: TRBJ2-1
v_gene: TRBV18
CDR3aa: ASSPLLAGVYEQF

abundance: NA
j_gene: TRBJ2-2
v_gene: TRBV7-7
CDR3aa: ASSPRVLTNTGELF

abundance: many
j_gene: TRBJ2-7
v_gene: TRBV5-5
CDR3aa: ASSPYLDITYEQY

abundance: NA
j_gene: TRBJ1-2
v_gene: TRBV7-2
CDR3aa: ASSLAPPNYGYT

abundance: NA
j_gene: TRBJ2-5
v_gene: TRBV5-8
CDR3aa: ASLFLAGGETQY

abundance: NA
j_gene: TRBJ2-1
v_gene: TRBV7-3
CDR3aa: ASSLFPNSYNEQF

abundance: NA
j_gene: TRBJ1-3
v_gene: TRBV5-8
CDR3aa: ASSKSTGADLIRGNTIY

abundance: NA
j_gene: TRBJ2-3
v_gene: TRBV21-1
CDR3aa: ASSPKAGVTQY

abundance: NA
j_gene: TRBJ2-5
v_gene: TRBV3-1/TRBV3-2
CDR3aa: ASSLRGSQETQY

abundance: NA
j_gene: TRBJ2-1
v_gene: TRBV28
CDR3aa: ASSLLAGGPGNEQF

abundance: NA
j_gene: TRBJ2-2
v_gene: TRBV7-8
CDR3aa: ASRPGTGNTGELF

abundance: NA
j_gene: TRBJ1-5
v_gene: TRBV28
CDR3aa: ASSFPTWTSREPQH

abundance: NA
j_gene: TRBJ2-1
v_gene: TRBV12-5
CDR3aa: ASGLGLAGYNEQF